The 27 T cell receptor beta chains below were found in one sample sequenced in a study of identical twins. Each CDR3 protein gets one entry after TCRdb re-called the 5' RACE reads with MiXCR. The table records some 500,000 distinct CDR3 sequences, around 20% of them present only once. These data are also associated with another study on T cells expressing NK-cell markers.

Sequencing input: CD4+ T cells sorted from blood. The receptors were gathered from a woman under 30 in good health.

This clonotype was found many times. The chain uses TRBV12-3 or TRBV12-4 and TRBJ2-1; 9 bases align to TRBD2. The CDR3 totals 14 residues. Unmatched junction bases numbered 2, after V lost 3 bases and J lost 5 bases. DNA of the CDR3: TGTGCCAGCAGTTTCAGCGGGGGGCACAATGAGCAGTTCTTC. Protein: CASSFSGGHNEQFF.

The chain links TRBV20-1 to TRBJ2-1, with 13 bases matching TRBD2. Germline-derived CDR1 and CDR2 are DFQATT and SNEGSKA (reference sequence). Losses at the gene ends were 1 base for V and 6 bases for J; bases not matched to a gene: 18. This CDR3 is built from 20 residues. CDR3 DNA sequence: TGCAGTGCTAGAGGGCCGACCGGGACTAGCGGGGTAGGGGCCCGCAATGAGCAGTTCTTC. Its protein product is CSARGPTGTSGVGARNEQFF.

V usage is TRBV12-3 or TRBV12-4 and J usage is TRBJ1-5, with D hard to call. The CDR3 is made up of 12 amino acids. V was shortened by 7 bases and J by 1 base, with 5 bases between the two germline ends. Here the CDR3 reads CASTESNQPQHF. In nucleotides, the CDR3 is TGTGCCAGCACGGAGAGCAATCAGCCCCAGCATTTT.

The sample holds a few counts of this clonotype. The gene calls are TRBV20-1 and TRBJ2-3, with D hard to call. The CDR3 consists of 11 residues. Germline V gives CDR1 DFQATT, CDR2 SNEGSKA (reference sequence). The CDR3 here is CSPGMGDTQYF. DNA of the CDR3: TGCAGCCCTGGGATGGGAGATACGCAGTATTTT.

This clonotype was seen a handful of times. The chain couples TRBV6-1 to TRBJ1-5; 7 positions match TRBD1. This CDR3 has 13 residues. Trimming took 4 bases from V and 5 from J; bases not matched to a gene: 2. The V gene's germline CDR1 is MNHNS and CDR2 SASEGT. The CDR3, as DNA: TGTGCCAGCAGTGTACAGGGGTATCAGCCCCAGCATTTT. Translation gives CASSVQGYQPQHF.

This chain joins TRBV20-1 and TRBJ1-5; TRBD1 might be the D (5 bases). The CDR3 loop spans 13 amino acids. Trimming pared 5 bases from V and 4 bases from J, leaving 12 bases between. Germline-derived CDR1 and CDR2 are DFQATT and SNEGSKA (reference sequence). DNA of the CDR3: TGCAGTGCTGGGGACGACCCGAATCAGCCCCAGCATTTT. It is translated as CSAGDDPNQPQHF.

This clonotype was picked up a small number of times. V gene TRBV20-1 combines with J gene TRBJ1-4; tentative D call: TRBD1 (5 bases). Looked up from germline, CDR1 is DFQATT and CDR2 is SNEGSKA (reference sequence). This CDR3 has 14 amino acids. V was cut by 3 bases and J by 2 bases, with 10 bases left in between. The CDR3 spells CSASAGHTNEKLFF. CDR3 DNA sequence: TGCAGTGCTAGTGCAGGGCACACTAATGAAAAACTGTTTTTT.

This clonotype was found a few times. The rearrangement joins TRBV2 to TRBJ2-1; 8 bases line up with TRBD1. V was clipped by 6 bases and J by 9 bases; unmatched bases: 10. Germline V gives CDR1 SNHLY, CDR2 FYNNEI. CDR3 length equals 14 residues. CDR3 bases: TGTGCCAGCAGCAGGGAGACAGGGGTTGGTGAGCAGTTCTTC. Translated, it gives CASSRETGVGEQFF. Full variable domain (rest looked up from reference TRBV2 and TRBJ2-1): EPEVTQTPSHQVTQMGQEVILRCVPISNHLYFYWYRQILGQKVEFLVSFYNNEISEKSEIFDDQFSVERPDGSNFTLKIRSTKLEDSAMYFCASSRETGVGEQFFGPGTRLTVL.

The chain is built from TRBV6-5 and TRBJ2-7, with D perhaps TRBD2 (6 bases). Trimming took off 3 bases at V and 2 bases at J, with 17 bases between the two ends. Per the germline V gene, CDR1 is MNHEY and CDR2 is SVGAGI. The CDR3 has 16 amino acids. The CDR3 loop reads CASSYKLTGETYEQYF. DNA for the CDR3: TGTGCCAGCAGTTATAAGCTTACGGGAGAAACCTACGAGCAGTACTTC.

J is TRBJ2-4 and V is TRBV4-3; D is uncertain. The CDR3 totals 17 residues. Per the germline V gene, CDR1 is LGHNA and CDR2 is YSLEER. V was pared by 0 bases and J by 0 bases, with 12 bases between. CDR3 sequence reads: CASSQDGGRSAKNIQYF. CDR3 nucleotides: TGCGCCAGCAGCCAAGATGGTGGTCGTTCAGCCAAAAACATTCAGTACTTC.

This clonotype was detected a few times. The chain combines TRBV27 with TRBJ2-7, with D unclear. This CDR3 comprises 14 residues. The V end was cut by 2 bases, the J end by 4 bases, with 12 bases between. Germline-derived CDR1 and CDR2 are MNHEY and SMNVEV (reference sequence). In DNA form, the CDR3 reads TGTGCCAGCAGTTTAAGTGACCCTCAATACGAGCAGTACTTC. Translation gives CASSLSDPQYEQYF.

This chain joins TRBV20-1 and TRBJ2-5; D may be TRBD2 (6 bases). The CDR3 totals 15 residues. Trimming left V 1 base short and J 0 bases short, with 12 bases between. Germline CDR1 reads DFQATT; CDR2 reads SNEGSKA (reference sequence). CDR3 in amino acids: CSARGPAGYQETQYF. CDR3 DNA: TGCAGTGCTAGAGGGCCAGCGGGTTACCAAGAGACCCAGTACTTC.

This chain uses TRBV2 with TRBJ2-5, with 8 bases lining up with TRBD2. This CDR3 spans 12 amino acids. The trim removed 10 bases at V and 4 bases at J, leaving 5 bases unmatched. Looked up from germline, CDR1 is SNHLY and CDR2 is FYNNEI. For the CDR3, the DNA is TGTGCCACCGGGGGGGGGCCAGAGACCCAGTACTTC. As protein: CATGGGPETQYF.

This clonotype was counted between two and nine times. The chain combines TRBV10-3 with TRBJ1-2; tentative D call: TRBD1 (6 bases). Trimming left V 4 bases short and J 8 bases short, with 8 bases between. The CDR3 sequence is 11 residues long. Germline lookup yields CDR1 ENHRY and CDR2 SYGVKD. CDR3 in amino acids: CAISVGTGYTF. The CDR3 coding sequence is TGTGCCATCAGTGTCGGGACAGGCTACACCTTC.

The chain recombines TRBV20-1 with TRBJ1-1, with a weak D call TRBD1 (6 bases). The germline V gene has CDR1 DFQATT and CDR2 SNEGSKA (reference sequence). This CDR3 is 15 amino acids long. Trimming removed 3 bases at V and 4 bases at J, with 18 bases between. The CDR3: CSARNAGAASTEAFF. The DNA for the CDR3 is TGCAGTGCTAGGAATGCAGGGGCGGCGAGCACTGAAGCTTTCTTT.

This clonotype appeared a few times. V is TRBV6-5 and J is TRBJ1-2, with D hard to call. V was shortened by 2 bases and J by 5 bases, with 9 bases between the two germline ends. CDR3 length equals 13 residues. Germline V gene lookup returns CDR1 MNHEY and CDR2 SVGAGI. The CDR3 DNA follows: TGTGCCAGCAGTTACGTGGACGGATATGGCTACACCTTC. It specifies CASSYVDGYGYTF.

This clonotype was observed a handful of times. The chain combines TRBV6-6 with TRBJ2-7; 9 nucleotides align to TRBD2. The germline gives CDR1 MNHNY, CDR2 SVGAGI (reference sequence). V was pared by 11 bases and J by 0 bases, with 2 bases of the junction left unmatched. The CDR3 is made up of 12 amino acids. The CDR3 region has the DNA TGTGCCGCTAGCGGGACCTCCTACGAGCAGTACTTC. This sequence encodes CAASGTSYEQYF.

This clonotype showed up just a few times. The chain joins TRBV25-1 to TRBJ2-7; D gene uncertain. From germline, CDR1 is MGHDK and CDR2 SYGVNS. The CDR3 loop spans 11 amino acids. V lost 8 bases and J 3 bases, leaving 8 bases between the germline ends. CDR3 in DNA: TGTGCCAGCCGTTCCTACTACGAGCAGTACTTC. Its translation is CASRSYYEQYF.

This clonotype was counted only a few times. The chain joins TRBV5-1 to TRBJ2-1; D unresolved. CDR1 is SGHRS, CDR2 YFSETQ, per germline. The V end was cut by 0 bases, the J end by 0 bases, with 10 bases between. This CDR3 comprises 16 residues. The CDR3 loop is CASSLAGLSSYNEQFF. CDR3 DNA sequence: TGCGCCAGCAGCTTGGCCGGCCTTAGCTCCTACAATGAGCAGTTCTTC.

The chain carries TRBV4-3 and TRBJ1-3; D gene uncertain. The CDR3 sequence is 11 residues long. The ends were cut back, 0 bases at V and 6 bases at J, with 0 bases in the middle. Germline CDR1 reads LGHNA; CDR2 reads YSLEER. The CDR3 nucleotides are TGCGCCAGCAGCCAAGAAAACACCATATATTTT. Its translation is CASSQENTIYF.

CDR3 region: CASSLAGDRIPQRSSYEQYF. The DNA for the CDR3 is TGTGCCAGCAGCTTAGCGGGGGACAGGATCCCTCAAAGATCGTCCTACGAGCAGTACTTC. The V and J genes are TRBV7-2 and TRBJ2-7; the match to TRBD1 covers 8 bases. CDR3 length: 20 residues. V gave up 0 bases and J gave up 1 base; unmatched junction bases: 17. Germline V gene sequence: CDR1 SGHTA, CDR2 FQGNSA. The complete variable domain, with remaining parts taken from reference TRBV7-2 and TRBJ2-7, reads GAGVSQSPSNKVTEKGKDVELRCDPISGHTALYWYRQSLGQGLEFLIYFQGNSAPDKSGLPSDRFSAERTGGSVSTLTIQRTQQEDSAVYLCASSLAGDRIPQRSSYEQYFGPGTRLTVT.

The chain employs TRBV28 and TRBJ2-4; D is undetermined. Germline CDR1 MDHEN, CDR2 SYDVKM. The CDR3 consists of 15 residues. V shed 5 bases and J shed 3 bases, with 14 bases lying between them. CDR3 sequence: CASSMGLALKNIQYF. CDR3 bases: TGTGCCAGCAGTATGGGGTTAGCCCTCAAAAACATTCAGTACTTC.

This clonotype was recorded once. J is TRBJ2-3 and V is TRBV3-1, with TRBD1 identical over 7 bases. CDR3 length: 16 residues. From germline, CDR1 is LGHDT and CDR2 YNNKEL (reference sequence). J gave up 3 bases and V 3 bases, and 9 bases lay outside the gene matches. The CDR3 sequence is CASSHYKGAVTDTQYF. CDR3 in DNA: TGTGCCAGCAGCCATTATAAGGGGGCAGTGACAGATACGCAGTATTTT.

The rearrangement uses TRBV4-2 and TRBJ2-2; D call uncertain. V was cut by 3 bases and J by 7 bases, with 3 bases left in between. Germline lookup yields CDR1 LGHNA and CDR2 YNFKEQ. The CDR3 totals 11 residues. The CDR3 bases are TGTGCCAGCAGCCACGGCGGGGAGCTGTTTTTT. It yields the protein CASSHGGELFF.

Of note for this clonotype: Being one base from a much bigger clone, this may be a read error. The chain combines TRBV29-1 with TRBJ2-3; 12 nucleotides line up with TRBD2. The CDR3 spans 15 residues. Germline lookup yields CDR1 SQVTM and CDR2 ANQGSEA. Trimming removed 8 bases from V and 4 bases from J; junction bases left unmatched: 10. The CDR3 spells CSTRPGLAGADTQYF. CDR3 bases: TGCAGCACCCGCCCGGGACTAGCGGGTGCAGATACGCAGTATTTT.

The V and J genes are TRBV20-1 and TRBJ1-1; 10 bases are shared with TRBD1. Germline-derived CDR1 and CDR2 are DFQATT and SNEGSKA (reference sequence). V trimming: 0 bases; J trimming: 5 bases; junction bases outside the gene matches: 6. There are 15 residues in the CDR3. The CDR3 nucleotides read TGCAGTGCTAGAGACCCCCGGACAGGGGGAACTGAAGCTTTCTTT. Translating it yields CSARDPRTGGTEAFF.

This clonotype was detected only a few times. The V gene is TRBV7-2, the J gene TRBJ2-2, with a tentative D call TRBD1 (6 bases). Trimming took 1 base from V and 0 from J, leaving 12 bases between them. Germline CDR1 is SGHTA and CDR2 is FQGNSA. The CDR3 has 17 residues. The CDR3 sequence: CASSLGPGASNTGELFF. CDR3 sequence (DNA): TGTGCCAGCAGCTTAGGGCCAGGGGCTTCGAACACCGGGGAGCTGTTTTTT.